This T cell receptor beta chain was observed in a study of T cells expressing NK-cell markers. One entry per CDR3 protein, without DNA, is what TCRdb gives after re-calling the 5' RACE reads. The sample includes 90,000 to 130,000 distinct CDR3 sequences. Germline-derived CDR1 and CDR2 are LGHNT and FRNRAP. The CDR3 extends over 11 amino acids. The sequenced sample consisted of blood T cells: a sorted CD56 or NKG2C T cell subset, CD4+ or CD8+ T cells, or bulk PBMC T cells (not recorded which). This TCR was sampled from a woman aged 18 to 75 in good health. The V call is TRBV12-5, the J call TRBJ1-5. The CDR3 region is CASGANQPQHF. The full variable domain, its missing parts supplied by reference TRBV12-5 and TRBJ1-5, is DARVTQTPRHKVTEMGQEVTMRCQPILGHNTVFWYRQTMMQGLELLAYFRNRAPLDDSGMPKDRFSAEMPDATLATLKIQPSEPRDSAVYFCASGANQPQHFGDGTRLSIL.